Reported below is one T cell receptor beta chain. Its antigen is still unknown. The record originates from a study of long-term antiretroviral therapy in people with HIV. Notes on the study in general: Clones that had undergone expansion before ART prevailed in the repertoire throughout all time points. Blood draws took place between 2004 and 2017 and possibly involved older ART regimens.

This was the immunoSEQ v3.0 assay at survey level. Sequencing targeted 40,000-50,000 T-cell genomes per sample. Only in-frame clones appear in the TCRdb table, and some are missing; sequencing was by immunoSEQ multiplex PCR. Here the sample spans 48,000 or so clones, around 84% being singletons. Sequencing used unsorted PBMCs, obtained 0.8 years after starting antiretroviral therapy. The TCR was taken from a woman aged 18-29 years with HIV.

The CDR3 reads CASSSRSLPYEQYF. CDR3 coding DNA: TGTGCCAGCAGTTCCAGGTCCCTGCCCTACGAGCAGTACTTC. The V gene is TRBV27, the J gene TRBJ2-7; D gene uncertain. Germline V gene sequence: CDR1 MNHEY, CDR2 SMNVEV (reference sequence). The V end lost 4 bases, the J end lost 2 bases, and 12 bases lay between the germline ends. CDR3 size: 14 residues.